This T cell receptor beta chain was captured by sequencing in a study of Ad26.COV2.S vaccination and SARS-CoV-2 variants. Described treatment: around 19 received Ad26.COV2.S at low or high dose, single or two shots; about five received placebo; per-sample allocation not given. Sampling was done on day 63 after the first vaccine or placebo injection. Produced via immunoSEQ multiplex PCR; TCRdb's table is partial and in-frame only. The sample contains about half a million clones, 80% to 90% of which appear only once. Between the trimmed V and J ends, which lost 3 bases and 4 bases, there was a span of 25 bases. The CDR3 consists of 19 residues. Germline V gives CDR1 SGHNT, CDR2 YENEEA.

The rearrangement uses TRBV11-3 and TRBJ1-5, with D uncertain. Sample: peripheral blood, taken in a trial of Ad26.COV2.S vaccine versus placebo. The receptor was isolated from a person between 18 and 59 years old who received the Ad26.COV2.S COVID-19 vaccine or a placebo. CDR3 residues: CASSFKVQDYSPGNQPQHF. The CDR3 DNA follows: TGTGCCAGCAGCTTTAAAGTTCAGGATTACTCCCCGGGGAATCAGCCCCAGCATTTT.